This is a list of T cell receptor beta chains from one sample in a study of early T cells in non-severe SARS-CoV-2 infection. TCRdb re-derived calls from the 5' RACE reads in MiXCR, one entry per CDR3 protein. The data contain just under 65,000 distinct CDR3 sequences, about 10% of them singletons. The sequences come from whole blood, collected at baseline. The origin of the receptors is an adult who was a healthcare worker with PCR-confirmed SARS-CoV-2 infection or an uninfected control (not recorded which). Each CDR3 is given with its conserved first and last residue. Each record gives: V gene, J gene, clone size, CDR3 protein. Not all rows give a size; the values are once, few, many and, for expanded clones, a class.

>TRBV10-1|TRBJ2-1|few
CASSESFGYNEQFF
>TRBV29-1|TRBJ2-7|NA
CSVVRSYVQYF
>TRBV7-9|TRBJ2-1|NA
CASSLYEGYNEQFF
>TRBV11-3|TRBJ2-1|many
CASSFGREGYNEQFF
>TRBV7-6|TRBJ2-5|few
CASSLVTSGQETQYF
>TRBV10-3|TRBJ1-4|NA
CAIRGDETGKLFF
>TRBV7-9|TRBJ1-3|many
CASSFGQRSGNTIYF
>TRBV21-1|TRBJ2-2|many
CASSKIPITPYNTGELFF
>TRBV5-1|TRBJ1-2|many
CASSQGANYGYTF
>TRBV7-8|TRBJ2-7|many
CASSRPNLYEQYF
>TRBV3-1|TRBJ2-7|NA
CASSQDDRGYEQYF
>TRBV25-1|TRBJ1-1|many
CASSDGSGTEVFF
>TRBV6-5|TRBJ2-2|few
CASSDRLAGVPGELFF
>TRBV12-3/TRBV12-4|TRBJ1-1|NA
CASTPDREYTEAFF
>TRBV20-1|TRBJ1-2|few
CSARVDYGYTF
>TRBV7-8|TRBJ2-1|many
CASSFRPGDGEQFF
>TRBV7-2|TRBJ2-1|many
CASSLISGSEGEQFF
>TRBV29-1|TRBJ2-7|many
CSVPGGVPPYEQYF